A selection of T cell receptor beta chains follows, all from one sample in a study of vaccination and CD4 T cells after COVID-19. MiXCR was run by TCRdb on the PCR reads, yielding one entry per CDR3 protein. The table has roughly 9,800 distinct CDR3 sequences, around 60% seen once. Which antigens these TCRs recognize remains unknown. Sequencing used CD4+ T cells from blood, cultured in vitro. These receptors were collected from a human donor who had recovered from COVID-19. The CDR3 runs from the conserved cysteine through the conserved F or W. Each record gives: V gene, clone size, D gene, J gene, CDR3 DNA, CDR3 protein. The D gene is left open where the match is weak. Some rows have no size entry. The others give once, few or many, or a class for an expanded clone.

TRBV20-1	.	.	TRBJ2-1	TGCAGTGCTAGAGAAGTTGGGAGAGAGCAGTTCTTC	CSAREVGREQFF
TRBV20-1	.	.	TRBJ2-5	TGCAGTGCTAGAGATCGGGTGGGGGTCCCCCGGGAGACCCAGTACTTC	CSARDRVGVPRETQYF
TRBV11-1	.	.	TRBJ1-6	TGTGCCAGTCCACCTTGGGGCAGGGACAATTCACCCCTCCACTTT	CASPPWGRDNSPLHF
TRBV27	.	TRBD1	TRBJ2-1	TGTGCCAGCACTCCTCAGACAGGGATTTACCATGAGCAGTTCTTC	CASTPQTGIYHEQFF
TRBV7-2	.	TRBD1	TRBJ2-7	TGTGCCAGCAGCGGCCTGACAGGGGCGAGGGGCGAGCAGTACTTC	CASSGLTGARGEQYF
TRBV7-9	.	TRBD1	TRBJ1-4	TGTGCCAGCAGCCTGGGACAGGGAAGGACGTCGGATGAAAAACTGTTTTTT	CASSLGQGRTSDEKLFF
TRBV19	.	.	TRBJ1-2	TGTGCCAGTACAGTACAGGGTGACGACTATGGCTACACCTTC	CASTVQGDDYGYTF
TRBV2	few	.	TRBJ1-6	TGTGCCAGCGGGGTGGGGAGGAATTCACCCCTCCACTTT	CASGVGRNSPLHF
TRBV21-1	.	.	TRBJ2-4	TGTGCCAGGGGGGGGACTAGCGGGAACTACCTAGCCAAAAACATTCAGTACTTC	CARGGTSGNYLAKNIQYF
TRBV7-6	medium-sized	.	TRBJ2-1	TGTGCCAGCAGCTCGCAGGTAAACTCCTACAATGAGCAGTTCTTC	CASSSQVNSYNEQFF
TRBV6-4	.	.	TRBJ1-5	TGTGCCAGCAGTGACGATAAGGACAGTTTCGGCAATCAGCCCCAGCATTTT	CASSDDKDSFGNQPQHF
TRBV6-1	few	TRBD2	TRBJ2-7	TGTGCCAGCAGCCGGGGGGGGCTCTCCTACGAGCAGTACTTC	CASSRGGLSYEQYF
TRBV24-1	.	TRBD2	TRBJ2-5	TGTGCCACCAGTGATTCCGGACTAGCGAGCGTGACCCAGTACTTC	CATSDSGLASVTQYF
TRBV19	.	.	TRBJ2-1	TGTGCCAGTACTTACTACAATGAGCAGTTCTTC	CASTYYNEQFF
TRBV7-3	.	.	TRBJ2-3	TGTGCCAGCAGCTCCACTAGAGACATAGCAGATACGCAGTATTTT	CASSSTRDIADTQYF
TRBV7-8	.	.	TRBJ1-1	TGTGCCAGCAGCCGGTCTCTGGACGAAATTTGGGGGTTGAACACTGAAGCTTTCTTT	CASSRSLDEIWGLNTEAFF
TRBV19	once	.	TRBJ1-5	TGTGCCAGTAACGTGGTAGATAGCAATCAGCCCCAGCATTTT	CASNVVDSNQPQHF
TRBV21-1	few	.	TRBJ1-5	TGTGCCAGCAGCAAAGCGGGATATCAGCCCCAGCATTTT	CASSKAGYQPQHF
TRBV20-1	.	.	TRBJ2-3	TGCAGTGCTAGAGGGAACGGAGTACCAGATACGCAGTATTTT	CSARGNGVPDTQYF
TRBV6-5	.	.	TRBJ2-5	TGTGCCAGCAGTTACTCCAGGAGAGAGACCCAGTACTTC	CASSYSRRETQYF
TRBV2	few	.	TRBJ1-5	TGTGCCAGCAGCACAGGGATACAACAGCCCCAGCATTTT	CASSTGIQQPQHF
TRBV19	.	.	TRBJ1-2	TGTGCCAGTACCCCCTGGAGTGGTGCTAACTATGGCTACACCTTC	CASTPWSGANYGYTF
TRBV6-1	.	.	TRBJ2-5	TGTGCCAGCAGGCTTTTGGAGACCCAGTACTTC	CASRLLETQYF
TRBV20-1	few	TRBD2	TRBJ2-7	TGCAGTGCTAGTCCCAGCGGGGGGACCACTTTACACTACGAGCAGTACTTC	CSASPSGGTTLHYEQYF
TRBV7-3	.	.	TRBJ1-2	TGTGCCAGCAGCCCGGGGGGGTCCTATGGCTACACCTTC	CASSPGGSYGYTF
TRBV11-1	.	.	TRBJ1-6	TGTGCCAGCAGCTTCCCTTCTTCGGATTCACCCCTCCACTTT	CASSFPSSDSPLHF
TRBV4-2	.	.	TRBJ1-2	TGTGCCAGCAGCCAAGAGCCGGAGGGAGGCTATGGCTACACCTTC	CASSQEPEGGYGYTF
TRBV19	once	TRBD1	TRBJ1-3	TGTGCCAGTAGTAAACTCTCCGGACAGGCTGGAAACACCATATATTTT	CASSKLSGQAGNTIYF
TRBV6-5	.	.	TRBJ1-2	TGTGCCAGCAGTTCCGGTCCGTATGGCTACACCTTC	CASSSGPYGYTF